These 19 T cell receptor gamma chains originate from one sample sequenced in a study of Vδ1+ human thymocytes. Study conclusions and caveats: In the thymus, TRG and TRD repertoires looked highly polyclonal with Gaussian CDR3 lengths.

Extracted RNA was reverse transcribed into cDNA. CDR3 amplicons came from multiplex PCR with pooled V-gene forward and constant-region reverse primers. TCRdb re-called the multiplex PCR reads using CATT. The sample includes tens of thousands of gamma-chain clones, around 20% of them seen just once. These TCRs' antigens remain unknown. Specimen: Vdelta1+ gamma-delta thymocytes from the thymus. Noted subset: FACS-sorted CD3+ TCRalphabeta- TCRVdelta1+ TCRVdelta2- thymocytes. The receptors here all came from a girl under three years old who had congenital heart surgery.

This clone was counted between two and nine times. The chain uses TRGV4 and TRGJ1 or TRGJ2. The V gene's germline CDR1 is EGSTGY and CDR2 YDSYTSSV. Unmatched junction bases numbered 5, after V lost 0 bases and J lost 6 bases. The CDR3 has 13 amino acids. This CDR3 reads CATWDGPPYKKLF. The DNA of the CDR3 is TGTGCCACCTGGGATGGGCCTCCTTATAAGAAACTCTTT.

This clone was detected a few times. The V and J genes are TRGV2 and TRGJ1 or TRGJ2. Trimming at V came to 1 base and at J to 5 bases, leaving 8 bases not matched to a gene. Germline assignment: CDR1 EGSNGY and CDR2 YDSYNSKV. This CDR3 is 14 amino acids long. CDR3: CATWDGPIDYKKLF. The CDR3, as DNA: TGTGCCACCTGGGACGGCCCCATAGATTATAAGAAACTCTTT.

This clone was counted a few times. V usage is TRGV9 and J usage is TRGJ1 or TRGJ2. Germline V gene lookup returns CDR1 GITISATS and CDR2 ISYDGTV (reference sequence). J was trimmed by 10 bases and V by 0 bases; bases with no gene match: 6. CDR3 size: 12 residues. CDR3 nucleotide sequence: TGTGCCTTGTGGGAGGTGACCCGGAAGAAACTCTTT. Translating gives CALWEVTRKKLF.

By sample fraction, this clone is medium-sized. The same CDR3 arises from other DNA sequences in this sample as well. This chain connects TRGV2 to TRGJ1 or TRGJ2. V shed 0 bases and J 6 bases; nucleotides not matched to a gene: 5. This CDR3 has 13 amino acids. Germline loops: CDR1 EGSNGY, CDR2 YDSYNSKV. CDR3 loop: CATWDGPSYKKLF. For the CDR3, the DNA is TGTGCCACCTGGGACGGGCCGAGTTATAAGAAACTCTTT.

This clone was detected only a few times. Other DNA sequences within the sample encode an identical CDR3. This chain uses TRGV9 with TRGJP1. V gave up 3 bases and J gave up 0 bases; unmatched junction bases: 4. The CDR3 is 15 residues long. The germline CDR1 and CDR2 sequences are GITISATS and ISYDGTV (reference sequence). The CDR3 bases are TGTGCCTTGTGGGAGTCTAATACCACTGGTTGGTTCAAGATATTT. Encoded protein: CALWESNTTGWFKIF.

Comment on this clone: A read error may explain this, as a much larger clone is one base away. The same CDR3 is also encoded by other DNA sequences in this sample. The chain links TRGV3 to TRGJP2. The CDR3 contains 15 residues. The germline gives CDR1 VTNTFY, CDR2 YDVSTARD (reference sequence). V dropped 0 bases and J dropped 3; count of bases not matched to a gene: 4. The CDR3 DNA is TGTGCCACCTGGGACAGGCCAGGTAGTGATTGGATCAAGACGTTT. This codes for CATWDRPGSDWIKTF.

This clone came up a few times. The J gene is TRGJ1 or TRGJ2, the V gene TRGV9. Germline V CDR1 and CDR2: GITISATS, ISYDGTV (reference sequence). V lost 2 bases, J lost 11 bases, and 21 bases stayed unmatched. This CDR3 is 16 amino acids long. The CDR3 sequence: CALWEANGKLKGEKLF. The CDR3 region has the DNA TGTGCCTTGTGGGAGGCGAACGGGAAATTGAAGGGGGAGAAACTCTTT.

The chain combines TRGV4 with TRGJ1 or TRGJ2. CDR3 length: 11 amino acids. J lost 8 bases, V lost 2 bases, and 3 bases had no gene match. Germline V gives CDR1 EGSTGY, CDR2 YDSYTSSV. The CDR3 is CATWDANKKLF. The CDR3 DNA is TGTGCCACCTGGGATGCCAATAAGAAACTCTTT.

This clone was counted a few times. The sample carries other DNA sequences with the same CDR3. The chain has TRGV2 and TRGJ1 or TRGJ2. J gave up 5 bases and V 4 bases, and 5 bases lay outside the gene matches. The CDR3 sequence is 12 residues long. Germline CDR1 is EGSNGY and CDR2 is YDSYNSKV. The CDR3 DNA is TGTGCCACCTGGGATGTACATTATAAGAAACTCTTT. Translating gives CATWDVHYKKLF.

The V gene is TRGV2, the J gene TRGJP2. This CDR3 has 17 residues. CDR1 is EGSNGY, CDR2 YDSYNSKV, per germline. The V and J ends lost 0 bases and 0 bases, in that order; junction bases with no gene match: 7. This chain's CDR3 is CATWDGNLYSSDWIKTF. The CDR3, as DNA: TGTGCCACCTGGGACGGGAACTTATATAGTAGTGATTGGATCAAGACGTTT.

This clone is labeled as medium-sized. This chain joins TRGV3 and TRGJ1 or TRGJ2. The germline gives CDR1 VTNTFY, CDR2 YDVSTARD (reference sequence). J was trimmed by 7 bases and V by 0 bases; bases with no gene match: 6. The CDR3 has 13 residues. The CDR3 reads CATWDRPWYKKLF. CDR3 in DNA: TGTGCCACCTGGGACAGGCCGTGGTATAAGAAACTCTTT.

This clone has only a few counts. The chain carries TRGV8 and TRGJ1 or TRGJ2. Trimming at V came to 5 bases and at J to 5 bases, leaving 6 bases not matched to a gene. The germline gives CDR1 VENAVY, CDR2 YDSYNSRV. This CDR3 has 12 amino acids. CDR3 sequence: CATWATDYKKLF. DNA of the CDR3: TGTGCCACCTGGGCCACGGATTATAAGAAACTCTTT.

This clone was found once. The V call is TRGV9, the J call TRGJ1 or TRGJ2. This CDR3 comprises 15 residues. V lost 0 bases and J lost 12; bases outside the gene matches: 17. Looked up from germline, CDR1 is GITISATS and CDR2 is ISYDGTV (reference sequence). DNA of the CDR3: TGTGCCTTGTGGGAGGTGCAGCGCATCCCTCCGAGGAAACTCTTT. This sequence encodes CALWEVQRIPPRKLF.

Concerning this clone: Distinct nucleotide sequences in the sample also encode this CDR3. This rearrangement joins TRGV4 to TRGJ1 or TRGJ2. The ends lost 1 base at V and 4 bases at J; junction bases unmatched: 4. Germline CDR1 and CDR2: EGSTGY and YDSYTSSV. CDR3 size: 13 residues. As DNA, the CDR3 is TGTGCCACCTGGGATGGTGACTATTATAAGAAACTCTTT. It yields the protein CATWDGDYYKKLF.

A remark on this clone: A read error may produce the germline difference seen at one junction end. The chain uses TRGV3 and TRGJ1 or TRGJ2. The CDR3 loop spans 15 amino acids. Germline lookup yields CDR1 VTNTFY and CDR2 YDVSTARD (reference sequence). The CDR3 sequence is CATWDRLLPYHKKLF. The CDR3 DNA follows: TGTGCCACCTGGGACAGGCTCCTCCCTTATCATAAGAAACTCTTT.

This clone was seen only a few times. The chain uses TRGV3 and TRGJP2. This CDR3 is 15 amino acids long. Germline lookup yields CDR1 VTNTFY and CDR2 YDVSTARD (reference sequence). Unmatched junction bases numbered 3, after V lost 0 bases and J lost 2 bases. The CDR3 is CATWDRISSDWIKTF. CDR3 nucleotide sequence: TGTGCCACCTGGGACAGGATCAGTAGTGATTGGATCAAGACGTTT.

Within the sample, this clone is medium-sized. The J gene is TRGJ1 or TRGJ2, the V gene TRGV3. The CDR3 length is 14 residues. Trimming removed 0 bases from V and 2 bases from J; junction bases left unmatched: 4. CDR1 and CDR2 (germline): VTNTFY, YDVSTARD (reference sequence). The CDR3 loop is CATWDRPDYYKKLF. CDR3 sequence (DNA): TGTGCCACCTGGGACAGGCCCGATTATTATAAGAAACTCTTT.

The V gene is TRGV4, the J gene TRGJ1 or TRGJ2. The trim removed 5 bases at V and 3 bases at J, leaving 10 bases unmatched. This CDR3 is 14 amino acids long. Germline-derived CDR1 and CDR2 are EGSTGY and YDSYTSSV. Here the CDR3 reads CATWAQGGYYKKLF. The CDR3, as DNA: TGTGCCACCTGGGCCCAAGGGGGTTATTATAAGAAACTCTTT.

This clone has a handful of counts. This sequence joins TRGV9 and TRGJ1 or TRGJ2. This CDR3 has 9 residues. CDR1 is GITISATS, CDR2 ISYDGTV, per germline (reference sequence). Trimming removed 0 bases from V and 15 bases from J; junction bases left unmatched: 2. CDR3 sequence reads: CALWEVTLF. The CDR3 nucleotides read TGTGCCTTGTGGGAGGTGACACTCTTT.